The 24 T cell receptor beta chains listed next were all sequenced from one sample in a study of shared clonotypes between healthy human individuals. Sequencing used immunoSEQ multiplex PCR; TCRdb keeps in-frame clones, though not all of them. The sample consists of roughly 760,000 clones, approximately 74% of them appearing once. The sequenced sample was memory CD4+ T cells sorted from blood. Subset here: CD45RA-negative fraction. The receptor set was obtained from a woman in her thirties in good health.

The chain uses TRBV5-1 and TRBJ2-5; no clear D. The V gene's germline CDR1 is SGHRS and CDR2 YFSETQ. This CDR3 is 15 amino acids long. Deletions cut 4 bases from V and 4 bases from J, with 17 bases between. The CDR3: CASSMGITNGETQYF. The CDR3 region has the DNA TGCGCCAGCAGCATGGGAATCACTAACGGAGAGACCCAGTACTTC. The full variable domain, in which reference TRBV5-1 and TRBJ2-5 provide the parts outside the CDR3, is KAGVTQTPRYLIKTRGQQVTLSCSPISGHRSVSWYQQTPGQGLQFLFEYFSETQRNKGNFPGRFSGRQFSNSRSEMNVSTLELGDSALYLCASSMGITNGETQYFGPGTRLLVL.

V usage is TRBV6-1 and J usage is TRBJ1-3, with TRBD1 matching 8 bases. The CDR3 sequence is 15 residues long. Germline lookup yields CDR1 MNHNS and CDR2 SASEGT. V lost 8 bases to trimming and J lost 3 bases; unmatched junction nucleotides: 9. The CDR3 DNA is TGTGCCAGCCTCATGTCACAGGGGGGTGGAAACACCATATATTTT. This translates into CASLMSQGGGNTIYF.

CDR3 loop: CAISERSGSSNEQYF. The CDR3 DNA sequence: TGTGCCATCAGCGAACGTAGCGGGAGTTCCAACGAGCAGTACTTC. The rearrangement links TRBV10-3 to TRBJ2-7; 9 bases are shared with TRBD2. This CDR3 region has 15 residues. Germline CDR1 reads ENHRY; CDR2 reads SYGVKD. V lost 6 bases, J lost 5 bases, and 11 bases stayed unmatched.

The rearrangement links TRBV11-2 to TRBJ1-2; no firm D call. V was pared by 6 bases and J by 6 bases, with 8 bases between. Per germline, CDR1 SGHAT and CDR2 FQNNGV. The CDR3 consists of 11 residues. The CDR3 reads CASRLPDGYTF. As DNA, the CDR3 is TGTGCCAGCAGGCTTCCGGATGGCTACACCTTC.

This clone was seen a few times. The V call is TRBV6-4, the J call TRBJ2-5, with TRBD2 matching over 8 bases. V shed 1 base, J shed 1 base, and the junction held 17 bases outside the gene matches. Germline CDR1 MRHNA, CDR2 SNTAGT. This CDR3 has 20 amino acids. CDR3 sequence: CASSDCEAGDRGEGQETQYF. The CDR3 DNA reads TGTGCCAGCAGTGACTGCGAAGCGGGAGACCGTGGGGAGGGCCAAGAGACCCAGTACTTC.

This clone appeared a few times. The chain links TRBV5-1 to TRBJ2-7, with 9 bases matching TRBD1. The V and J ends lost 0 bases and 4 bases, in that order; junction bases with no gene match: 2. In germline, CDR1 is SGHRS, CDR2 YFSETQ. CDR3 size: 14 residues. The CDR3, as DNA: TGCGCCAGCAGCTTGGGGACAGGGGTATACGAGCAGTACTTC. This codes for CASSLGTGVYEQYF.

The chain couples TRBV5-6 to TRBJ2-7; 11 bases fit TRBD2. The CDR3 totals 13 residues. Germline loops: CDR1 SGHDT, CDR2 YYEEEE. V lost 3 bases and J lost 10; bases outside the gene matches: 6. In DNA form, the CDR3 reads TGTGCCAGCAGCTCTGGACTAGCGGGTGGACAGTACTTC. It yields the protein CASSSGLAGGQYF.

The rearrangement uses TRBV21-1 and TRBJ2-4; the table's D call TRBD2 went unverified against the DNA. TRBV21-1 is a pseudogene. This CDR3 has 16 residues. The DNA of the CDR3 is TGTGCCAGCAGCAAAAGACTAGAGGTAGCCAAAAACATTCAGTACTTC. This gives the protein CASSKRLEVAKNIQYF.

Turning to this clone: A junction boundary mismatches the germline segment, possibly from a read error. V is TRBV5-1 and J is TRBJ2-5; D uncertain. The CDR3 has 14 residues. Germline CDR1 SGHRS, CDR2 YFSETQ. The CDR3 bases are TGCGCCAGCAGTTTGGACGGACACCAAGAGACCCAGTACTTC. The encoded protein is CASSLDGHQETQYF.

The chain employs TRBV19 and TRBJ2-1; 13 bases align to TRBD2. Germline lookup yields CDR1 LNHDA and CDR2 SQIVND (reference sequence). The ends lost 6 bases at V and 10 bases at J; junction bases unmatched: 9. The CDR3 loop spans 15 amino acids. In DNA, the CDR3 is TGTGCCAGTAGCACCGGGACTAGCGGGATTCTGGAGCAGTTCTTC. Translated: CASSTGTSGILEQFF.

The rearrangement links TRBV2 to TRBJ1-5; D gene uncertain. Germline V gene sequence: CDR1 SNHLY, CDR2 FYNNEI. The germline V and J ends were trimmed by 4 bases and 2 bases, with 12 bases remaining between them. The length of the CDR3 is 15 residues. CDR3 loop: CASSGEAVGNQPQHF. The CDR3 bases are TGTGCCAGCAGTGGTGAGGCAGTCGGCAATCAGCCCCAGCATTTT.

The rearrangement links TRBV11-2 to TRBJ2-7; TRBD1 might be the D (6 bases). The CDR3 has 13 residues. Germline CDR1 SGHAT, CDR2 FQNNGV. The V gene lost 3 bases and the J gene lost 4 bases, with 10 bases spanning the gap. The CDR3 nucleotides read TGTGCCAGCAGCTTCGGACAGAATTACGAGCAGTACTTC. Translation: CASSFGQNYEQYF.

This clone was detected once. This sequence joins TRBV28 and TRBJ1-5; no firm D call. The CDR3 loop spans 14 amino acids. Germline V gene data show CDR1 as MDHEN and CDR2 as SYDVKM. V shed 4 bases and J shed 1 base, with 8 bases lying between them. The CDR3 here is CASSSTLSNQPQHF. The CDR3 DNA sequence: TGTGCCAGCAGTTCCACCCTGAGCAATCAGCCCCAGCATTTT.

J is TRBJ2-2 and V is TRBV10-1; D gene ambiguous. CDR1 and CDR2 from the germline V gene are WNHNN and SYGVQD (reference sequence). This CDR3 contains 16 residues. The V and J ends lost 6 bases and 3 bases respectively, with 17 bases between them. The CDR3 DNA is TGCGCCAGCAGCGGTAGCCTCCCTGGGTACACCGGGGAGCTGTTTTTT. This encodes CASSGSLPGYTGELFF.

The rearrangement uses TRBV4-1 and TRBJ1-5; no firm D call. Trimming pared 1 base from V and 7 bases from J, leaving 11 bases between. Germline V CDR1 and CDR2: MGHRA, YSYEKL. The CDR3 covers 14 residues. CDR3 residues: CASSQGSVGQPQHF. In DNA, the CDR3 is TGCGCCAGCAGCCAAGGGTCAGTCGGACAGCCCCAGCATTTT.

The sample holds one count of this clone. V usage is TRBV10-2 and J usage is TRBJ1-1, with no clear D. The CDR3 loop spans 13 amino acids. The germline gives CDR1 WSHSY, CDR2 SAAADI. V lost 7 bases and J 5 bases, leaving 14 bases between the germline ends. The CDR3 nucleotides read TGCGCCAGCATCGAGGCCGGGCGGACTGAAGCTTTCTTT. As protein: CASIEAGRTEAFF.

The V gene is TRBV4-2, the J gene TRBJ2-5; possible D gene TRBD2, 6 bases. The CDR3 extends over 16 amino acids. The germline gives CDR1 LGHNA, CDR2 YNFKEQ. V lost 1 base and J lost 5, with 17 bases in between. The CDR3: CASSQVGGTAQETQYF. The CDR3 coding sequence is TGTGCCAGCAGCCAAGTTGGCGGGACCGCCCAGGAGACCCAGTACTTC.

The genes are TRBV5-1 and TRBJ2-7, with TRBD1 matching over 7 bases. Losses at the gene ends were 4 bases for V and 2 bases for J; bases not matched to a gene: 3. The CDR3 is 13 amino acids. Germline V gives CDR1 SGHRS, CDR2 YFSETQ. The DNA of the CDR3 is TGCGCCAGCAGCCAGGACAGGACCTACGAGCAGTACTTC. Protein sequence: CASSQDRTYEQYF. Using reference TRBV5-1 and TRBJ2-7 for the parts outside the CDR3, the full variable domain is KAGVTQTPRYLIKTRGQQVTLSCSPISGHRSVSWYQQTPGQGLQFLFEYFSETQRNKGNFPGRFSGRQFSNSRSEMNVSTLELGDSALYLCASSQDRTYEQYFGPGTRLTVT.

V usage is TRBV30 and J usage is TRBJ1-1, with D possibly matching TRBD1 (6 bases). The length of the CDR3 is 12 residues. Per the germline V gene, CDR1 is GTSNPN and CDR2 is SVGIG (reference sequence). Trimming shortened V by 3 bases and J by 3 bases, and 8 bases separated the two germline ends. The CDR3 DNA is TGTGCCTGGAGCGAGGGGGACACTGAAGCTTTCTTT. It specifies CAWSEGDTEAFF.

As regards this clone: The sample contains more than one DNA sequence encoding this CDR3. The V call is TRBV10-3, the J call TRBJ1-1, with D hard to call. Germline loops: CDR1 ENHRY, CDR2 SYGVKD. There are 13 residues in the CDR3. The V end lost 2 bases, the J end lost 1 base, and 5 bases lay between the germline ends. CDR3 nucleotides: TGTGCCATCAGTGAGAGGGAGAACACTGAAGCTTTCTTT. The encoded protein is CAISERENTEAFF.

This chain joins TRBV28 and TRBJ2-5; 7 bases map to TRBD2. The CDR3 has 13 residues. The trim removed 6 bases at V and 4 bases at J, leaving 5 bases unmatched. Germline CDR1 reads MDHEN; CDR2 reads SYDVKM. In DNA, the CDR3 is TGTGCCAGCAGCTACGGGAGGAGAGAGACCCAGTACTTC. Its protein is CASSYGRRETQYF.

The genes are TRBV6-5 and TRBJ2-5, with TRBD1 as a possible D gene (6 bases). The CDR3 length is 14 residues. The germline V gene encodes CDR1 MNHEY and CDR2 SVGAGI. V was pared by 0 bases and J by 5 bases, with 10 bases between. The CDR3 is CASSYSWGQETQYF. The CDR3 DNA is TGTGCCAGCAGTTACTCCTGGGGGCAGGAGACCCAGTACTTC.

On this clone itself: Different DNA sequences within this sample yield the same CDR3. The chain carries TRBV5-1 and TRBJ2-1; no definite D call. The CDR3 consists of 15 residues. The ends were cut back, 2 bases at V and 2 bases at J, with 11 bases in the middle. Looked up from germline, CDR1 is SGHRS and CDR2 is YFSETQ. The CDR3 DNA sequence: TGCGCCAGCAGCTTAGGAAGCGCGGCCTACAATGAGCAGTTCTTC. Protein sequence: CASSLGSAAYNEQFF.

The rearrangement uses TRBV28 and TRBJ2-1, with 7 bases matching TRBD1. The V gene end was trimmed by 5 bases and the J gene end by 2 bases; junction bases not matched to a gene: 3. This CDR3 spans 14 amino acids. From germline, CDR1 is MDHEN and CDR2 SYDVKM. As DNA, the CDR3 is TGTGCCAGCAGTGACGGGACAGCCTACAATGAGCAGTTCTTC. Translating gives CASSDGTAYNEQFF.